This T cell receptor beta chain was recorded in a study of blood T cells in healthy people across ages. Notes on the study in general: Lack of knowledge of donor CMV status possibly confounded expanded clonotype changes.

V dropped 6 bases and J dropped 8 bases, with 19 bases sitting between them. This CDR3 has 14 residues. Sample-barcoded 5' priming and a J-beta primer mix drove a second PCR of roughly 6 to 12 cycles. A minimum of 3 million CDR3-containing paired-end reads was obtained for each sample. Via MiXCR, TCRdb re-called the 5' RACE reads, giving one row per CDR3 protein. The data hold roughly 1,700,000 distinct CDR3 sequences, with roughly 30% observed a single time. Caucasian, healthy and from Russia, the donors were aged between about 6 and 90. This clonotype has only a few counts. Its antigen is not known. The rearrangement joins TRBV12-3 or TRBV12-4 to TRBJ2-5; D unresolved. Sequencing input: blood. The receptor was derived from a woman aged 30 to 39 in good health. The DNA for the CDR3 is TGTGCCAGCAGCCCGGACGGAATGGTGGGAACCCAGTACTTC. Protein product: CASSPDGMVGTQYF.